Listed below are T cell receptor beta chains from one sample, sequenced in a study of blood T cell repertoires in COVID-19. Here immunoSEQ multiplex PCR was the method, and the copy in TCRdb shows in-frame clones only, minus some. The data contain 150,000 or so clones, around 85% of them singletons. Specimen: peripheral blood. These receptors were collected from a man aged 55 to 70 with acute or convalescent COVID-19. Each CDR3 is given with its conserved first and last residue. D genes are given only for firm matches. For some rows the clone size is stated as once, few or many, or as a class when expanded; others skip it.

d_call,v_call,clone_size,j_call,cdr3_aa,cdr3_nt
TRBD1,TRBV28,NA,TRBJ1-2,CASRHRGPNGYTF,TGTGCCAGCAGACACAGGGGGCCAAATGGCTACACCTTC
NA,TRBV4-2,NA,TRBJ2-1,CASSQEVGFSHNEQFF,TGTGCCAGCAGCCAAGAAGTGGGCTTCTCTCACAATGAGCAGTTCTTC
TRBD2,TRBV28,NA,TRBJ2-1,CASSPPAGGTNEQFF,TGTGCCAGCAGTCCCCCAGCGGGAGGAACCAATGAGCAGTTCTTC
NA,TRBV28,NA,TRBJ1-1,CASRYNLEAFF,TGTGCCAGCAGGTATAATTTAGAAGCTTTCTTT
NA,TRBV28,NA,TRBJ1-1,CASSRLGGAFF,TGTGCCAGCAGTCGACTCGGGGGGGCTTTCTTT
TRBD1,TRBV19,NA,TRBJ1-4,CASSIGQGESYEKLFF,TGTGCCAGTAGTATCGGACAGGGAGAATCGTATGAAAAACTGTTTTTT
NA,TRBV5-4,NA,TRBJ2-7,CASSPAGSRNEQYF,TGTGCCAGCAGCCCGGCGGGGAGTAGGAACGAGCAGTACTTC
TRBD2,TRBV4-1,NA,TRBJ2-5,CASSQEESGSGTQYF,TGCGCCAGCAGCCAAGAAGAAAGCGGGAGTGGGACCCAGTACTTC
NA,TRBV28,NA,TRBJ1-2,CASSFVKSYGYTF,TGTGCCAGCAGTTTTGTTAAGAGCTATGGCTACACCTTC
TRBD2,TRBV7-3,NA,TRBJ2-7,CASSPAGTSGSVYEQYF,TGTGCCAGCAGCCCCGCCGGGACTAGCGGGAGTGTCTACGAGCAGTACTTC
TRBD1,TRBV5-4,NA,TRBJ2-3,CATASGGAGSTQYF,TGTGCCACCGCATCAGGGGGCGCCGGTTCCACGCAGTATTTT
NA,TRBV7-6,NA,TRBJ1-4,CASSLGGGAGEKLFF,TGTGCCAGCAGCTTAGGAGGCGGGGCGGGTGAAAAACTGTTTTTT
NA,TRBV6-1,NA,TRBJ2-6,CASSEQGTLSGANVLTF,TGTGCCAGCAGTGAACAGGGGACCCTCTCTGGGGCCAACGTCCTGACTTTC
TRBD1,TRBV5-1,NA,TRBJ2-3,CASSTGAPDTQYF,TGCGCCAGCAGCACAGGGGCCCCAGATACGCAGTATTTT
TRBD1,TRBV29-1,few,TRBJ1-1,CSVSGGEDAEAFF,TGCAGCGTTTCAGGGGGCGAGGACGCTGAAGCTTTCTTT
TRBD2,TRBV9,NA,TRBJ2-3,CASSVQAGGRDTQYF,TGTGCCAGCAGCGTACAAGCGGGAGGGCGGGATACGCAGTATTTT
NA,TRBV28,NA,TRBJ2-3,CASSLPQATDTQYF,TGTGCCAGCAGTTTACCCCAGGCCACAGATACGCAGTATTTT
NA,TRBV18,NA,TRBJ2-3,CASSPLAAGADTQYF,TGTGCCAGCTCACCATTAGCAGCAGGGGCAGATACGCAGTATTTT
NA,TRBV13,NA,TRBJ1-2,CASSPTGLSYGYTF,TGTGCCAGCAGCCCTACAGGGCTATCCTATGGCTACACCTTC
NA,TRBV18,NA,TRBJ2-1,CASSPPAGNHEQFF,TGTGCCAGCTCACCACCCGCAGGGAACCATGAGCAGTTCTTC
NA,TRBV28,NA,TRBJ2-7,CASSLYPGVSGEQYF,TGTGCCAGCAGTTTGTACCCAGGGGTAAGTGGCGAGCAGTACTTC
NA,TRBV19,few,TRBJ1-5,CASSIEAGLGQPQHF,TGTGCCAGTAGTATAGAGGCAGGGCTGGGTCAGCCCCAGCATTTT
TRBD1,TRBV29-1,NA,TRBJ1-3,CSVEGTGLGNTIYF,TGCAGCGTTGAAGGGACAGGCCTTGGAAACACCATATATTTT
NA,TRBV29-1,once,TRBJ2-6,CSVEDISGANVLTF,TGCAGCGTTGAAGACATCTCTGGGGCCAACGTCCTGACTTTC
TRBD2,TRBV27,NA,TRBJ2-1,CASSQWTSGRDYNEQFF,TGTGCCAGCAGTCAATGGACTAGCGGGAGGGATTACAATGAGCAGTTCTTC
TRBD1,TRBV7-9,NA,TRBJ1-1,CASSLVDRAAFF,TGTGCCAGCAGCTTAGTCGACAGGGCGGCTTTCTTT
NA,TRBV6-5,NA,TRBJ1-3,CASRGAGAGNTIYF,TGTGCCAGCAGGGGGGCAGGGGCTGGAAACACCATATATTTT
NA,TRBV12-3/TRBV12-4,NA,TRBJ1-5,CASSRQNQPQHF,TGTGCCAGCAGCCGACAGAATCAGCCCCAGCATTTT
NA,TRBV2,NA,TRBJ2-7,CASSPQGDEQYF,TGTGCCAGCAGCCCACAGGGCGACGAGCAGTACTTC
NA,TRBV5-1,NA,TRBJ2-1,CASSPRSLPDEQFF,TGCGCCAGCAGCCCGAGGTCCCTCCCTGATGAGCAGTTCTTC
TRBD1,TRBV19,NA,TRBJ1-5,CASRRDRGYGSNQPQHF,TGTGCCAGTAGAAGGGACAGGGGATATGGGAGCAATCAGCCCCAGCATTTT
TRBD2,TRBV7-8,NA,TRBJ2-7,CASSLGLAGAEQYF,TGTGCCAGCAGCTTGGGACTAGCGGGAGCCGAGCAGTACTTC
NA,TRBV5-1,few,TRBJ2-2,CASSSKAGATGELFF,TGCGCCAGCAGCTCGAAGGCAGGGGCCACCGGGGAGCTGTTTTTT
TRBD1,TRBV15,NA,TRBJ1-3,CATSSRDRISGNTIYF,TGTGCCACCAGCAGCCGGGACAGGATCTCTGGAAACACCATATATTTT
NA,TRBV7-9,NA,TRBJ1-6,CASSSARGRLGSPLHF,TGTGCCAGCAGCTCCGCGAGAGGGCGGTTGGGATCACCCCTCCACTTT
TRBD2,TRBV7-9,NA,TRBJ2-5,CASSATGYLTSGRKETQYF,TGTGCCAGCAGCGCGACAGGGTACCTGACTAGCGGGAGAAAGGAGACCCAGTACTTC
NA,TRBV29-1,NA,TRBJ2-3,CSVGLTTDTQYF,TGCAGCGTTGGACTTACCACAGATACGCAGTATTTT
NA,TRBV4-2,NA,TRBJ1-2,CASSQSQYGYTF,TGTGCCAGCAGCCAATCACAGTATGGCTACACCTTC
TRBD2,TRBV5-1,NA,TRBJ2-1,CASSLRLAEAYNEQFF,TGCGCCAGCAGCTTGAGACTAGCGGAGGCCTACAATGAGCAGTTCTTC
NA,TRBV4-2,NA,TRBJ2-7,CASSQDLSTYEQYF,TGTGCCAGCAGCCAAGATTTGAGTACCTACGAGCAGTACTTC
TRBD2,TRBV5-1,NA,TRBJ2-3,CASSGTSGKTADTQYF,TGCGCCAGCAGCGGCACTAGCGGGAAAACCGCAGATACGCAGTATTTT
NA,TRBV18,NA,TRBJ1-5,CASSPRQSSNQPQHF,TGTGCCAGCTCACCCAGACAGAGTAGCAATCAGCCCCAGCATTTT
TRBD2,TRBV6-5,NA,TRBJ2-1,CASKLALAGDNEQFF,TGTGCCAGCAAGCTCGCTCTAGCGGGAGACAATGAGCAGTTCTTC
NA,TRBV2,NA,TRBJ1-5,CASSTRGNQPQHF,TGTGCCAGCAGTACACGGGGCAATCAGCCCCAGCATTTT
NA,TRBV28,NA,TRBJ2-1,CASTNLKRGGGPLVNEQFF,TGTGCCAGCACCAACCTAAAACGGGGCGGAGGGCCTCTTGTCAATGAGCAGTTCTTC
NA,TRBV7-3,NA,TRBJ2-3,CASSSGLNTDTQYF,TGTGCCAGCAGCTCGGGACTCAACACAGATACGCAGTATTTT
NA,TRBV11-1,NA,TRBJ2-6,CASSLRAGANVLTF,TGTGCCAGCAGCTTGAGGGCTGGGGCCAACGTCCTGACTTTC
TRBD2,TRBV4-2,NA,TRBJ2-5,CASSQDGSGDQETQYF,TGTGCCAGCAGCCAAGATGGTAGCGGGGATCAAGAGACCCAGTACTTC
TRBD2,TRBV19,once,TRBJ2-1,CASSILAGFDNEQFF,TGTGCCAGTAGTATTCTAGCGGGGTTCGACAATGAGCAGTTCTTC
TRBD2,TRBV24-1,NA,TRBJ2-1,CATSDTQLAGVHDEQFF,TGTGCCACCAGTGACACCCAGCTAGCGGGAGTTCACGATGAGCAGTTCTTC
TRBD2,TRBV5-1,NA,TRBJ2-1,CASSLAGGIEQFF,TGCGCCAGCAGCTTGGCCGGGGGGATTGAGCAGTTCTTC
NA,TRBV9,once,TRBJ2-6,CASSVRQARSGANVLTF,TGTGCCAGCAGCGTTCGGCAGGCCCGCTCTGGGGCCAACGTCCTGACTTTC
NA,TRBV5-1,NA,TRBJ1-4,CASSLATGAGEKLFF,TGCGCCAGCAGCTTGGCCACTGGGGCGGGAGAAAAACTGTTTTTT
NA,TRBV15,NA,TRBJ1-3,CATSLPGGSSGNTIYF,TGTGCCACCAGCCTACCGGGAGGTTCCTCTGGAAACACCATATATTTT
NA,TRBV30,NA,TRBJ2-6,CAWSVQNTGAGSGANVLTF,TGTGCCTGGAGTGTACAGAACACTGGGGCAGGGTCTGGGGCCAACGTCCTGACTTTC
NA,TRBV30,NA,TRBJ1-5,CAWSQMADQPQHF,TGTGCCTGGAGCCAAATGGCCGATCAGCCCCAGCATTTT
TRBD2,TRBV4-1,NA,TRBJ2-7,CASSQDPSGSGEYEQYF,TGCGCCAGCAGCCAAGATCCCAGCGGGAGTGGAGAATACGAGCAGTACTTC
NA,TRBV21-1,NA,TRBJ2-3,CASTRWTSGSNRTCTDTQYF,TGTGCCAGCACCCGCTGGACTAGCGGGAGCAATCGTACGTGCACAGATACGCAGTATTTT
NA,TRBV28,once,TRBJ1-5,CASRPPTQGGNQPQHF,TGTGCCAGCAGACCACCAACACAGGGAGGCAATCAGCCCCAGCATTTT
TRBD2,TRBV7-8,NA,TRBJ2-2,CASSPSGRALGTGELFF,TGTGCCAGCAGCCCTAGCGGGAGGGCCCTCGGCACCGGGGAGCTGTTTTTT